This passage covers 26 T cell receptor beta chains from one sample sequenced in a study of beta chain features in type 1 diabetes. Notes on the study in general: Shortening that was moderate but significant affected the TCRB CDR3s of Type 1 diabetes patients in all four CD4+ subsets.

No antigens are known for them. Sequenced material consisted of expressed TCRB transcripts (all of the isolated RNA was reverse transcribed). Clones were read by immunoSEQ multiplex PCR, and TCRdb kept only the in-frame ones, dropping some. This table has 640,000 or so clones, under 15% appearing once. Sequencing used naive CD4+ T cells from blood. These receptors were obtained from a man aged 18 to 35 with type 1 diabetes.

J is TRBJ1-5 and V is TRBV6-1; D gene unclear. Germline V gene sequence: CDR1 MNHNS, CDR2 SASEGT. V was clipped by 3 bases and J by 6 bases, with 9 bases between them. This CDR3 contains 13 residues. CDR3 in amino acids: CASSDIWGQPQHF. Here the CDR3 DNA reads TGTGCCAGCAGTGATATATGGGGTCAGCCCCAGCATTTT.

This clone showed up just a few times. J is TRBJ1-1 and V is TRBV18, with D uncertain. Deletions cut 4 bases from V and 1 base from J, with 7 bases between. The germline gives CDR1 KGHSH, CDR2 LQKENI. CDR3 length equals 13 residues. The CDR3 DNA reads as TGTGCCAGCTCACAGCCGTCGAACACTGAAGCTTTCTTT. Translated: CASSQPSNTEAFF.

CDR3 nucleotide sequence: TGCGCCAGCAGCTTGGGAGGGGCACTCTCTGGGGCCAACGTCCTGACTTTC. It is translated as CASSLGGALSGANVLTF. This chain links TRBV5-1 with TRBJ2-6; D assignment may be TRBD1 or TRBD2 (5 bases each). Germline loops: CDR1 SGHRS, CDR2 YFSETQ. Trimming pared 0 bases from V and 0 bases from J, leaving 10 bases between. This CDR3 is 17 amino acids long.

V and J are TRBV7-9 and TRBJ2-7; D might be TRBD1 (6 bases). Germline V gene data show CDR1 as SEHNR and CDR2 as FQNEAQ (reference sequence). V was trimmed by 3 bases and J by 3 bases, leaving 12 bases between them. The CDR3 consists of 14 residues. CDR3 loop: CASSFGQRSYEQYF. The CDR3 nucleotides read TGTGCCAGCAGCTTCGGACAGCGAAGCTACGAGCAGTACTTC.

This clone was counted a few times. The CDR3 DNA reads as TGTGCCAGCAGCCCTACCACGGTGTCACCCGATCAGCCCCAGCATTTT. Translation gives CASSPTTVSPDQPQHF. The V and J genes are TRBV4-2 and TRBJ1-5, with D unclear. CDR1 is LGHNA, CDR2 YNFKEQ, per germline. V gave up 4 bases and J gave up 5 bases, with 18 bases separating them. CDR3 length: 16 residues.

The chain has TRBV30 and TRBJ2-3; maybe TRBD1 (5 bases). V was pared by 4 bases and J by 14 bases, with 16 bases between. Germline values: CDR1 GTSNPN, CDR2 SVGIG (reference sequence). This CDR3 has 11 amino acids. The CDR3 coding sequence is TGTGCCTGGACCGTAGGGGATTATAGGTATTTT. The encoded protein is CAWTVGDYRYF.

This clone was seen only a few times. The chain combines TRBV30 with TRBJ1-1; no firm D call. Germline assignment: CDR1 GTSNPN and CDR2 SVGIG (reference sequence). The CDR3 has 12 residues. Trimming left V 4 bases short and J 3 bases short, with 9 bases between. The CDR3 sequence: CAWNPRHTEAFF. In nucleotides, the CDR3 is TGTGCCTGGAACCCGCGTCACACTGAAGCTTTCTTT.

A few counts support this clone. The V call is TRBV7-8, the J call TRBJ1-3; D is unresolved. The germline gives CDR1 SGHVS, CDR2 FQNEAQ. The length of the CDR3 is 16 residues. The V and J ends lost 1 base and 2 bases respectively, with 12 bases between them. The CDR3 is CASSLVEPGAGNTIYF. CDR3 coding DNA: TGTGCCAGCAGCTTAGTCGAGCCAGGAGCTGGAAACACCATATATTTT.

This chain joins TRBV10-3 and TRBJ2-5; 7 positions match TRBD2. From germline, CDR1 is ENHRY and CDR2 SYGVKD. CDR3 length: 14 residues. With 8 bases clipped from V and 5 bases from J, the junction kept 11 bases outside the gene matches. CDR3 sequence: CAICRSGEAETQYF. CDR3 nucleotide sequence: TGTGCCATCTGTAGGAGCGGGGAGGCGGAGACCCAGTACTTC.

The CDR3: CASSFDRQEGAFF. CDR3 DNA sequence: TGTGCCAGCAGCTTTGATAGACAGGAGGGAGCTTTCTTT. The rearrangement joins TRBV11-2 to TRBJ1-1; possibly TRBD1 for D (6 bases). The CDR3 runs 13 residues. V was cut by 3 bases and J by 10 bases, with 15 bases left in between. Germline values: CDR1 SGHAT, CDR2 FQNNGV.

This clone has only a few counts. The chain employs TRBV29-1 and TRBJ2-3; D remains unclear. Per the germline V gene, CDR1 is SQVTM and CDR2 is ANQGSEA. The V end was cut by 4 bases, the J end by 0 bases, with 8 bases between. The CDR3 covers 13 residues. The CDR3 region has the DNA TGCAGCGTTGCAAATCCTAGCACAGATACGCAGTATTTT. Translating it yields CSVANPSTDTQYF.

DNA of the CDR3: TGTGCCTGGCTAGAACAGGGGGCGGGTGGCTACACCTTC. This sequence encodes CAWLEQGAGGYTF. The chain carries TRBV30 and TRBJ1-2; 9 bases match TRBD1. The V and J ends lost 5 bases and 7 bases, in that order; junction bases with no gene match: 8. This CDR3 has 13 residues. CDR1 and CDR2 from the germline V gene are GTSNPN and SVGIG (reference sequence).

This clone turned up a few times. The CDR3 spells CASSSHTSGGYNEQFF. CDR3 DNA sequence: TGTGCCAGCAGCTCGCACACTAGCGGGGGATACAATGAGCAGTTCTTC. The rearrangement joins TRBV11-3 to TRBJ2-1; the match to TRBD2 covers 11 bases. V lost 4 bases to trimming and J lost 4 bases; unmatched junction nucleotides: 6. The CDR3 is made up of 16 amino acids. From germline, CDR1 is SGHNT and CDR2 YENEEA.

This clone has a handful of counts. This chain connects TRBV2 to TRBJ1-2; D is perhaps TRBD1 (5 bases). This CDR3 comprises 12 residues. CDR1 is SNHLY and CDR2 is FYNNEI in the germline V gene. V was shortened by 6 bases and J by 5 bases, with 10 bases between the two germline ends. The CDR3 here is CASSGTSYGYTF. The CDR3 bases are TGTGCCAGCAGCGGGACGTCGTATGGCTACACCTTC.

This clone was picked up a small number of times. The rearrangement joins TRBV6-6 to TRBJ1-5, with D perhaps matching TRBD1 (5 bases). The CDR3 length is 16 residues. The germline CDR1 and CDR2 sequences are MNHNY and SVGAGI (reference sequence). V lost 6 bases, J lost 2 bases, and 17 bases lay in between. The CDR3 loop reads CASRSRGTIGNQPQHF. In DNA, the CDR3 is TGTGCCAGCAGGTCTAGGGGAACAATCGGCAATCAGCCCCAGCATTTT.

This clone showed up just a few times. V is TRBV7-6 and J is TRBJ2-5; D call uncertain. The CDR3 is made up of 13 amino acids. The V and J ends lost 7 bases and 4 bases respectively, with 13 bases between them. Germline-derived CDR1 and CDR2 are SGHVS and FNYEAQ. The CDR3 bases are TGTGCCAGCACCGAAAGGGTCCTAGAGACCCAGTACTTC. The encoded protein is CASTERVLETQYF.

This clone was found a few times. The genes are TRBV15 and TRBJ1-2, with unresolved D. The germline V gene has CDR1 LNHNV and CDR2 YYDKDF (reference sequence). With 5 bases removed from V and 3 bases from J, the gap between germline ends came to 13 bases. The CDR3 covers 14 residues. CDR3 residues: CATSPPGDHYGYTF. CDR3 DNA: TGTGCCACCAGCCCGCCTGGAGACCACTATGGCTACACCTTC.

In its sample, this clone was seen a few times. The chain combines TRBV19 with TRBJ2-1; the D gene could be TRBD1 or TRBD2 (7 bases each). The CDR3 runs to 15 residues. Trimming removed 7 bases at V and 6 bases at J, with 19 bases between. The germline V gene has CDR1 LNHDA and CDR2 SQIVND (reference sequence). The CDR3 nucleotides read TGTGCCAGTACCCCCTCAGGGGGGGCCCCCAATGAGCAGTTCTTC. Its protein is CASTPSGGAPNEQFF. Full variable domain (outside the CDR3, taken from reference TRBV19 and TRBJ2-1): DGGITQSPKYLFRKEGQNVTLSCEQNLNHDAMYWYRQDPGQGLRLIYYSQIVNDFQKGDIAEGYSVSREKKESFPLTVTSAQKNPTAFYLCASTPSGGAPNEQFFGPGTRLTVL.

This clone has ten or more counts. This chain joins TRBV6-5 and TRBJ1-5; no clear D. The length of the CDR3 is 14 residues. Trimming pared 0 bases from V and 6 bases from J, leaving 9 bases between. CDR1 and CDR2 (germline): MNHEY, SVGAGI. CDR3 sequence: CASSYSGIGQPQHF. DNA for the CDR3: TGTGCCAGCAGTTACTCAGGGATTGGTCAGCCCCAGCATTTT.

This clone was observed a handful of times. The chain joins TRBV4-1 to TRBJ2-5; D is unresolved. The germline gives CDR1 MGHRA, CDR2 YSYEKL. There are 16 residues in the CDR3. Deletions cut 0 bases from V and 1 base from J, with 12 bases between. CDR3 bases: TGCGCCAGCAGCCAAGACCGTTCGGGTGTCCAAGAGACCCAGTACTTC. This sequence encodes CASSQDRSGVQETQYF.

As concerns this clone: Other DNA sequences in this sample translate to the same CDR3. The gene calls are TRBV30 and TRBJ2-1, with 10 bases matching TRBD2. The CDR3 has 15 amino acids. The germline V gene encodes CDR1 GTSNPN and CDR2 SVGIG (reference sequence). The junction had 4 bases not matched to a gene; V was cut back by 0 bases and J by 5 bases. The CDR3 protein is CAWSVGTSVNNEQFF. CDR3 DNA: TGTGCCTGGAGTGTAGGGACTAGCGTTAACAATGAGCAGTTCTTC.

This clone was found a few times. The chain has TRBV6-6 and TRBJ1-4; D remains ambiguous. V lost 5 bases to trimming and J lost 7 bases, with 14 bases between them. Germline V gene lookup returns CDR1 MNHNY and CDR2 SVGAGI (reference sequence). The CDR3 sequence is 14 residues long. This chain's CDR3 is CASSPRLPGEKLFF. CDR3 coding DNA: TGTGCCAGCAGTCCCCGACTGCCTGGTGAAAAACTGTTTTTT.

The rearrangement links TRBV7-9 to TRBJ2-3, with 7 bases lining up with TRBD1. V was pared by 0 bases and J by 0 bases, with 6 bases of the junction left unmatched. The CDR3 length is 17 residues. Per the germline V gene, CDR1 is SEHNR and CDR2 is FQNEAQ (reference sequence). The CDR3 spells CASSLATGTDSTDTQYF. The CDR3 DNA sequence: TGTGCCAGCAGCTTAGCGACCGGGACAGACAGCACAGATACGCAGTATTTT.

CDR3 in amino acids: CASSPDPASYEQYF. CDR3 DNA: TGTGCCAGCTCACCAGACCCAGCTTCCTACGAGCAGTACTTC. The chain couples TRBV18 to TRBJ2-7; D is undetermined. Trimming left V 2 bases short and J 1 base short, with 9 bases between. The V gene's germline CDR1 is KGHSH and CDR2 LQKENI. The CDR3 runs to 14 residues.

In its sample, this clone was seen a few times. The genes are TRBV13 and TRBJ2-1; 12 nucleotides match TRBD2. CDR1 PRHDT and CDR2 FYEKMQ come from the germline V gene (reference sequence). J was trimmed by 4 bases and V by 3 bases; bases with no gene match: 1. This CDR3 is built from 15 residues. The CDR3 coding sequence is TGTGCCAGCAGCTTCGGACTAGCGGGGTACAATGAGCAGTTCTTC. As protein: CASSFGLAGYNEQFF.

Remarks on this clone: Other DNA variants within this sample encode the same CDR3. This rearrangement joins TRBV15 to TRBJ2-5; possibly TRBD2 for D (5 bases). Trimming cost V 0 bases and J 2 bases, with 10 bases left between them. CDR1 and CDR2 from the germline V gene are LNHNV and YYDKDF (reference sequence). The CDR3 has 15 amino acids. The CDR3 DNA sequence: TGTGCCACCAGCAGAGATCGGGGTGAGCAAGAGACCCAGTACTTC. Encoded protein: CATSRDRGEQETQYF.